This T cell receptor (beta chain) was recovered during a study of blood T cell repertoires in COVID-19 (dated by TCRdb to about 2020). As for the study more broadly: Collaborator samples came from the United States, Italy and Spain and covered acute and convalescent phases of COVID-19. The material from the prospective study consisted of cDNA or gDNA derived from T cells, B-cell-depleted T cells, or PBMCs. Subjects who had been exposed to COVID-19, were actively infected with it, or had recovered from it provided the deeply sampled blood TCRbeta repertoires that made up the dataset. The repertoires were released in a freely available public database meant as a resource for research on the immune response to SARS-CoV-2. The samples were drawn from the first 160 participants of the ongoing ImmuneRACE study and from 950 to 1,500 subjects provided by 6 global collaborators. A de-identified subject ID, COVID-19 status, age in years and sex were almost always included in the sample metadata. Where HLA class I and class II types were available, the types were taken from metadata supplied by the sample provider, not from assay-based typing. General conclusions and limits of the study: Clinical and demographic metadata were provided uncurated, with the amount varying by source and participant.

The CDR3 numbers 15 residues from cysteine through phenylalanine. Only the CDR3 region is kept as DNA, spanning 45 bases read in frame from base 1. V lost 4 bases and J lost 1 base; the stretch between them is 13 bases long. The germline V gene encodes CDR1 ENHRY and CDR2 SYGVKD. TCRbeta CDR3 regions were amplified from genomic DNA using the immunoSEQ Assay, a bias-controlled multiplex PCR. The paper's data handling went like this. Nucleated cell counts per sample were estimated from amplification of reference gene primers within the assay. Sequence reads were collapsed and filtered to measure the absolute abundance of every unique TCRbeta CDR3 rearrangement. For each sample, productive Simpson clonality was calculated by taking the square root of Simpson's diversity index across productive rearrangements. The table comes from immuneACCESS by way of TCRdb, which keeps in-frame sequences with V and J called. Part of the clones is missing from these tables; in studies checked, under half for an unresolved V gene and the rest for unknown reasons. The D gene and trimming were derived from the DNA, and the V and J assignments and clone size from that table. In all, the sample holds about 120,000 clones, and about four fifths of those were seen once. The biggest ten clones account for over 10% of the sample.

Concerning this clone itself: Its antigen specificity is not known. No quality values exist for individual bases; no much larger clone is one base distant.

Whole blood was collected in K2EDTA tubes by collaborating institutions according to the institutions' own protocols. For TCRbeta analysis, collaborators shipped samples as frozen whole blood, isolated PBMCs, or DNA extracted from either of those sample types. The sample was peripheral blood. The receptor was derived from a human donor in a cohort sampled during active COVID-19. The rearrangement joined TRBV10-3 to TRBJ1-1; possibly the D gene is TRBD1, per 5 matching bases. This receptor has the CDR3 CAISGRGGGNTEAFF. The DNA sequence is given as TGTGCCATCAGTGGGCGTGGGGGAGGGAACACTGAAGCTTTCTTT.